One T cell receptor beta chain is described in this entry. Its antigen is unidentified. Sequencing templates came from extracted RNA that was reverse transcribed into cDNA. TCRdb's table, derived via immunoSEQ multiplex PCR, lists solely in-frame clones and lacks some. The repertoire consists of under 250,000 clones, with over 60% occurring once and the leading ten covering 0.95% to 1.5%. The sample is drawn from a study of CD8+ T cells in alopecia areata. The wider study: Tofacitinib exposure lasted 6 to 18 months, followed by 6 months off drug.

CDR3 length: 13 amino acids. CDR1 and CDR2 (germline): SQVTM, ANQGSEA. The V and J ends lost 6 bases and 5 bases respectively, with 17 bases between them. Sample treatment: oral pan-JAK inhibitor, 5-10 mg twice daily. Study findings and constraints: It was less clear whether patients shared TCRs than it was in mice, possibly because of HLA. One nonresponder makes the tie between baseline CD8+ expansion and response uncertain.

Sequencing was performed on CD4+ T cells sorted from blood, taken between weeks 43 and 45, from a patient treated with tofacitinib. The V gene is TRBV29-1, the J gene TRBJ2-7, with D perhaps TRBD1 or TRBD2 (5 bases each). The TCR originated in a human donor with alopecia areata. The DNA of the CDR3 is TGCAGCGTAAGCGGCAGGCAGGGAGACGAGCAGTACTTC. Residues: CSVSGRQGDEQYF.